One sample yielded the 31 T cell receptor beta chains listed below, sequenced in a study of siplizumab effects on memory and regulatory T cells. The protocol was immunoSEQ multiplex PCR, while the TCRdb copy is restricted to in-frame clones and leaves out a portion. Found here are roughly 70,000 clones, 93% of them singletons; the top ten hold 4.5% to 5%. The sequenced sample consisted of CD8+ T cells sorted from blood. These receptors all stem from a human donor in good health.

V and J are TRBV21-1 and TRBJ1-3. TRBV21-1 is a pseudogene locus. CDR3 length: 15 residues. CDR3 DNA: TGTGCCAGCAGCAAAGGGGGGTCGGCAGAAGGGACCATATATTTT. Encoded protein: CASSKGGSAEGTIYF.

The chain recombines TRBV7-9 with TRBJ2-2, with D perhaps given as TRBD1 or TRBD2 (5 bases each). CDR1 is SEHNR and CDR2 is FQNEAQ in the germline V gene (reference sequence). Trimming took 3 bases from V and 8 from J, leaving 7 bases between them. This CDR3 has 12 residues. CDR3 nucleotide sequence: TGTGCCAGCAGCTTTGGGACGGGGGAGCTGTTTTTT. It specifies CASSFGTGELFF.

This clone ranks as medium-sized (0.01 to 0.1%). The J gene is TRBJ1-4, the V gene TRBV4-1, with a tentative D call TRBD1 (5 bases). Looked up from germline, CDR1 is MGHRA and CDR2 is YSYEKL. The CDR3 totals 16 residues. Trimming removed 4 bases at V and 6 bases at J, with 18 bases between. The CDR3 here is CASSLWTVLGDEKLFF. The CDR3 DNA follows: TGCGCCAGCAGCCTTTGGACGGTCCTGGGGGATGAAAAACTGTTTTTT.

This clone showed up just a few times. The chain links TRBV19 to TRBJ2-7; a possible D gene is TRBD1 (6 bases). V lost 1 base and J lost 3, with 13 bases in between. The CDR3 loop spans 15 amino acids. The germline gives CDR1 LNHDA, CDR2 SQIVND (reference sequence). CDR3 sequence reads: CASSIAGQGLYEQYF. As DNA, the CDR3 is TGTGCCAGTAGTATAGCCGGTCAGGGGCTCTACGAGCAGTACTTC. Looking up the rest from reference TRBV19 and TRBJ2-7 gives the full variable domain: DGGITQSPKYLFRKEGQNVTLSCEQNLNHDAMYWYRQDPGQGLRLIYYSQIVNDFQKGDIAEGYSVSREKKESFPLTVTSAQKNPTAFYLCASSIAGQGLYEQYFGPGTRLTVT.

V gene TRBV7-9 combines with J gene TRBJ2-2, with 10 bases lining up with TRBD2. Per germline, CDR1 SEHNR and CDR2 FQNEAQ (reference sequence). Losses at the gene ends were 5 bases for V and 2 bases for J; bases not matched to a gene: 5. The CDR3 is 16 amino acids. The CDR3: CASSHTSGENTGELFF. CDR3 nucleotides: TGTGCCAGCAGCCATACTAGCGGGGAAAACACCGGGGAGCTGTTTTTT.

This clone has just one count. This chain connects TRBV6-5 to TRBJ1-5; 7 bases align to TRBD1. The CDR3 length is 15 residues. Germline V CDR1 and CDR2: MNHEY, SVGAGI. Trimming at V came to 6 bases and at J to 0 bases, leaving 5 bases not matched to a gene. CDR3 sequence (DNA): TGTGCCAGCAGACCAGGGACAGTTAGCAATCAGCCCCAGCATTTT. Translation: CASRPGTVSNQPQHF.

As for this clone: This same CDR3 is encoded by further DNA sequences in the sample. V usage is TRBV15 and J usage is TRBJ1-1; D not certain. CDR1 is LNHNV and CDR2 is YYDKDF in the germline V gene (reference sequence). CDR3 length: 13 residues. Between the trimmed V and J ends, which lost 3 bases and 2 bases, there was a span of 7 bases. DNA of the CDR3: TGTGCCACCAGCAGGGAGGGCAACACTGAAGCTTTCTTT. Amino acid sequence: CATSREGNTEAFF.

This clone was counted once. The rearrangement links TRBV5-4 to TRBJ2-7; TRBD2 matches 9 bases. V lost 5 bases and J lost 4; bases outside the gene matches: 7. The CDR3 is 14 amino acids. The germline V gene has CDR1 SGHNT and CDR2 YYREEE (reference sequence). CDR3 bases: TGTGCCAGCAGTCCCGGGCTAGCGGGGTACGAGCAGTACTTC. This gives the protein CASSPGLAGYEQYF. Full variable domain (rest looked up from reference TRBV5-4 and TRBJ2-7): ETGVTQSPTHLIKTRGQQVTLRCSSQSGHNTVSWYQQALGQGPQFIFQYYREEENGRGNFPPRFSGLQFPNYSSELNVNALELDDSALYLCASSPGLAGYEQYFGPGTRLTVT.

V and J are TRBV29-1 and TRBJ2-7; D is ambiguous. V was pared by 1 base and J by 2 bases, with 0 bases between. The length of the CDR3 is 10 residues. Germline V gene data show CDR1 as SQVTM and CDR2 as ANQGSEA. CDR3 residues: CSVEAYEQYF. The CDR3 DNA follows: TGCAGCGTTGAAGCCTACGAGCAGTACTTC.

The chain uses TRBV9 and TRBJ2-5; D possibly corresponds to TRBD2 (7 bases). Trimming shortened V by 0 bases and J by 5 bases, and 11 bases separated the two germline ends. The CDR3 length is 14 residues. Germline CDR1 is SGDLS and CDR2 is YYNGEE. The CDR3 DNA sequence: TGTGCCAGCAGCGTAGGGGGGGGCGTTGAGACCCAGTACTTC. It translates to CASSVGGGVETQYF.

This chain uses TRBV4-3 with TRBJ2-1; maybe TRBD1 (6 bases). In germline, CDR1 is LGHNA, CDR2 YSLEER. The V end lost 3 bases, the J end lost 5 bases, and 11 bases lay between the germline ends. The CDR3 has 14 residues. The CDR3 loop reads CASSQFQGHNEQFF. The CDR3 DNA reads as TGCGCCAGCAGCCAGTTCCAGGGGCACAATGAGCAGTTCTTC.

The genes are TRBV4-1 and TRBJ2-3, with a possible D match to TRBD1 (6 bases). From germline, CDR1 is MGHRA and CDR2 YSYEKL. The CDR3 contains 17 residues. V was trimmed by 0 bases and J by 0 bases, leaving 13 bases between them. CDR3 amino acids: CASSQDEVGASTDTQYF. Written as DNA, the CDR3 is TGCGCCAGCAGCCAAGATGAAGTGGGGGCTAGCACAGATACGCAGTATTTT.

This chain connects TRBV28 to TRBJ1-2; D not resolved. Deletions cut 4 bases from V and 8 bases from J, with 20 bases between. Germline assignment: CDR1 MDHEN and CDR2 SYDVKM. The CDR3 consists of 15 residues. Here the CDR3 reads CASSSKTGGVGGYTF. CDR3 nucleotides: TGTGCCAGCAGTTCCAAAACCGGCGGGGTTGGCGGCTACACCTTC.

V and J are TRBV4-2 and TRBJ2-7, with D perhaps assigned TRBD1 or TRBD2 (5 bases each). From germline, CDR1 is LGHNA and CDR2 YNFKEQ. With 4 bases removed from V and 3 bases from J, the gap between germline ends came to 13 bases. CDR3 length: 14 amino acids. The chain's CDR3 is CASSPGTGFYEQYF. Written as DNA, the CDR3 is TGTGCCAGCAGCCCCGGGACGGGTTTCTACGAGCAGTACTTC.

The chain has TRBV19 and TRBJ2-1; D perhaps matches TRBD2 (7 bases). V was pared by 1 base and J by 8 bases, with 15 bases between. The germline gives CDR1 LNHDA, CDR2 SQIVND (reference sequence). The CDR3 covers 15 residues. The CDR3, as DNA: TGTGCCAGTAGTATAGGAGGGGGGGGGAACTATGAGCAGTTCTTC. It translates to CASSIGGGGNYEQFF.

The chain is built from TRBV4-3 and TRBJ2-7; D unresolved. Trimming cost V 3 bases and J 4 bases, with 13 bases left between them. This CDR3 region has 14 residues. Looked up from germline, CDR1 is LGHNA and CDR2 is YSLEER. The CDR3 is CASSHDTPPYEQYF. The CDR3 DNA reads as TGCGCCAGCAGCCATGACACCCCCCCTTACGAGCAGTACTTC.

The chain is built from TRBV4-2 and TRBJ1-5; 9 bases map to TRBD1. Germline trimming cut 0 bases from V and 3 bases from J; bases unmatched to any gene: 3. This CDR3 spans 16 amino acids. CDR1 and CDR2 (germline): LGHNA, YNFKEQ. In nucleotides, the CDR3 is TGTGCCAGCAGCCAAGACGGACAGGGGCTCAATCAGCCCCAGCATTTT. Protein sequence: CASSQDGQGLNQPQHF.

The rearrangement links TRBV7-3 to TRBJ2-2; no clear D gene. V was cut by 3 bases and J by 3 bases, with 2 bases left in between. This CDR3 contains 12 residues. The V gene's germline CDR1 is SGHTA and CDR2 FQGTGA. The chain's CDR3 is CASSFHTGELFF. Written as DNA, the CDR3 is TGTGCCAGCAGCTTCCACACCGGGGAGCTGTTTTTT.

The rearrangement joins TRBV7-9 to TRBJ2-2; D call uncertain. CDR3 length equals 15 residues. V gave up 3 bases and J gave up 4 bases, with 12 bases separating them. Per germline, CDR1 SEHNR and CDR2 FQNEAQ (reference sequence). CDR3 nucleotides: TGTGCCAGCAGCTTGGTGATGTCGATCACCGGGGAGCTGTTTTTT. This gives the protein CASSLVMSITGELFF.

The rearrangement links TRBV4-1 to TRBJ1-2; 10 positions agree with TRBD1. Germline loops: CDR1 MGHRA, CDR2 YSYEKL. The CDR3 runs to 14 residues. After removal of 0 bases from V and 7 bases from J, the junction contained 2 bases not matched to a gene. This chain's CDR3 is CASSQEWTGGGYTF. CDR3 coding DNA: TGCGCCAGCAGCCAAGAATGGACAGGGGGTGGCTACACCTTC.

The chain couples TRBV15 to TRBJ2-2, with D tentatively TRBD1 or TRBD2 (5 bases each). The V end was cut by 3 bases, the J end by 4 bases, with 15 bases between. Germline V gene lookup returns CDR1 LNHNV and CDR2 YYDKDF (reference sequence). The CDR3 has 16 residues. The CDR3 region has the DNA TGTGCCACCAGCAGCGGCGTTGGGGGTCTCACCGGGGAGCTGTTTTTT. This gives the protein CATSSGVGGLTGELFF.

The rearrangement links TRBV5-6 to TRBJ2-2; D is unresolved. V lost 0 bases to trimming and J lost 6 bases, with 6 bases between them. This CDR3 spans 13 amino acids. CDR1 is SGHDT and CDR2 is YYEEEE in the germline V gene. CDR3 region: CASSLGVPGELFF. CDR3 bases: TGTGCCAGCAGCTTGGGGGTCCCCGGGGAGCTGTTTTTT.

The chain joins TRBV28 to TRBJ1-6, with D perhaps TRBD1 (5 bases). This CDR3 is 18 amino acids long. Deletions cut 5 bases from V and 1 base from J, with 18 bases between. Germline CDR1 MDHEN, CDR2 SYDVKM. For the CDR3, the DNA is TGTGCCAGCAGTGGGGACCCACGATCAGGGTCCTATAATTCACCCCTCCACTTT. It encodes CASSGDPRSGSYNSPLHF.

V gene TRBV20-1 combines with J gene TRBJ2-3; D gene unclear. The CDR3 spans 10 residues. Germline CDR1 and CDR2: DFQATT and SNEGSKA (reference sequence). The ends were cut back, 3 bases at V and 11 bases at J, with 9 bases in the middle. This CDR3 is CSASTLEQYF. The CDR3 DNA follows: TGCAGTGCTAGTACTCTCGAGCAGTATTTT.

This chain's CDR3 is CASSQYEGRGPYEQYF. DNA for the CDR3: TGCGCCAGCAGCCAATATGAAGGCAGGGGGCCTTACGAGCAGTACTTC. This chain uses TRBV4-1 with TRBJ2-7, with TRBD1 matching 8 bases. Trimming at V came to 2 bases and at J to 4 bases, leaving 10 bases not matched to a gene. The CDR3 loop spans 16 amino acids. The germline V gene has CDR1 MGHRA and CDR2 YSYEKL.

The rearrangement links TRBV5-1 to TRBJ2-7; a possible D gene is TRBD1 (6 bases). Trimming left V 2 bases short and J 2 bases short, with 11 bases between. Looked up from germline, CDR1 is SGHRS and CDR2 is YFSETQ. CDR3 length: 14 residues. The CDR3 is CASSFRDTTYEQYF. CDR3 coding DNA: TGCGCCAGCAGCTTCCGGGACACTACCTACGAGCAGTACTTC. The full variable domain, in which reference TRBV5-1 and TRBJ2-7 provide the parts outside the CDR3, is KAGVTQTPRYLIKTRGQQVTLSCSPISGHRSVSWYQQTPGQGLQFLFEYFSETQRNKGNFPGRFSGRQFSNSRSEMNVSTLELGDSALYLCASSFRDTTYEQYFGPGTRLTVT.

The chain combines TRBV6-5 with TRBJ1-3; D is ambiguous. The V gene's germline CDR1 is MNHEY and CDR2 SVGAGI. V was trimmed by 1 base and J by 3 bases, leaving 7 bases between them. This CDR3 has 14 residues. The CDR3 bases are TGTGCCAGCAGTTACTGGCCAGGTGGAAACACCATATATTTT. Protein product: CASSYWPGGNTIYF.

The chain is built from TRBV27 and TRBJ2-4; possibly TRBD2 for D (7 bases). V lost 5 bases to trimming and J lost 5 bases, with 13 bases between them. The CDR3 runs to 14 residues. Germline V gives CDR1 MNHEY, CDR2 SMNVEV (reference sequence). The CDR3 region has the DNA TGTGCCAGCAGTGCAGAGGGGGGGGAAAACATTCAGTACTTC. It encodes CASSAEGGENIQYF.

The chain uses TRBV28 and TRBJ2-5; no definite D call. This CDR3 is 14 amino acids long. Germline CDR1 and CDR2: MDHEN and SYDVKM. V was cut by 3 bases and J by 2 bases, with 10 bases left in between. As DNA, the CDR3 is TGTGCCAGCAGTTTCCTGGTGGGGCAAGAGACCCAGTACTTC. Translated, it gives CASSFLVGQETQYF. The full variable domain, completed using reference TRBV28 and TRBJ2-5, is DVKVTQSSRYLVKRTGEKVFLECVQDMDHENMFWYRQDPGLGLRLIYFSYDVKMKEKGDIPEGYSVSREKKERFSLILESASTNQTSMYLCASSFLVGQETQYFGPGTRLLVL.

CDR3 in amino acids: CASSEAHGHGGDEQYF. The CDR3 DNA sequence: TGTGCCAGCAGTGAAGCGCACGGCCACGGGGGAGACGAGCAGTACTTC. The rearrangement uses TRBV6-4 and TRBJ2-7, with D tentatively TRBD2 (6 bases). Germline V gene sequence: CDR1 MRHNA, CDR2 SNTAGT. This CDR3 region has 16 residues. V lost 3 bases and J lost 5, with 20 bases in between.

The gene calls are TRBV29-1 and TRBJ2-3; D is ambiguous. The CDR3 is made up of 14 amino acids. V gave up 0 bases and J gave up 8 bases, with 15 bases separating them. The germline gives CDR1 SQVTM, CDR2 ANQGSEA. The CDR3 sequence is CSVEDPRRAGTQYF. The CDR3 DNA follows: TGCAGCGTTGAAGATCCCAGACGGGCAGGTACGCAGTATTTT.